This is a list of T cell receptor beta chains from one sample in a study of OX40 agonist ivuxolimab in advanced cancers. Profiling relied on immunoSEQ multiplex PCR, and the TCRdb table lists in-frame clones only, not all of them. This table has roughly 34,000 clones, roughly 80% appearing once. This sample comprised CD4+ or CD8+ T cells sorted from blood, obtained in a trial of the OX40 agonist ivuxolimab. These receptors originate from an adult with an advanced solid tumor such as melanoma, head and neck, liver or kidney cancer. The CDR3 runs from the conserved cysteine through the conserved F or W. The D gene is left open where the match is weak. The size of a clone is reported for some rows only, either as once, few or many, or as a class for expanded clones.

>TRBJ2-7|TRBV11-1|15|-|-
CASSLGDIESDEQYF
TGTGCCAGCAGCTTAGGGGACATCGAGTCCGACGAGCAGTACTTC
>TRBJ1-4|TRBV5-1|16|-|-
CASSFRDIATNEKLFF
TGCGCCAGCAGCTTCCGGGACATCGCAACTAATGAAAAACTGTTTTTT
>TRBJ1-3|TRBV5-6|15|-|-
CASSLTGPSGNTIYF
TGTGCCAGCAGCTTGACAGGACCCTCTGGAAACACCATATATTTT
>TRBJ2-5|TRBV5-1|15|-|TRBD1
CASSLGGQGLETQYF
TGCGCCAGCAGCTTGGGCGGACAGGGCCTGGAGACCCAGTACTTC
>TRBJ2-2|TRBV9|18|-|TRBD2
CASSSRRTSGANTGELFF
TGTGCCAGCAGCTCCCGGAGGACTAGCGGAGCGAACACCGGGGAGCTGTTTTTT
>TRBJ2-3|TRBV18|16|once|TRBD2
CASSRTSGGARDTQYF
TGTGCCAGCTCCCGGACTAGCGGGGGGGCCAGAGATACGCAGTATTTT
>TRBJ1-2|TRBV19|13|-|TRBD1
CASTDREVWGYTF
TGTGCCAGTACGGACAGGGAGGTTTGGGGCTACACCTTC
>TRBJ1-2|TRBV7-9|13|-|-
CASRLDGNYGYTF
TGTGCCAGCAGACTCGACGGGAACTATGGCTACACCTTC
>TRBJ2-2|TRBV5-5|14|-|-
CASSLERWTGELFF
TGTGCCAGCAGCTTGGAGCGGTGGACCGGGGAGCTGTTTTTT
>TRBJ2-7|TRBV5-5|17|-|TRBD1
CASSLNPPGQRFYEQYF
TGTGCCAGCAGCCTTAATCCGCCGGGACAGCGATTTTACGAGCAGTACTTC
>TRBJ2-3|TRBV2|14|-|-
CASRGGMGPDTQYF
TGTGCCAGCAGAGGCGGAATGGGTCCAGATACGCAGTATTTT
>TRBJ2-7|TRBV2|14|-|TRBD1
CASTTRDRGLEQYF
TGTGCCAGCACTACCCGGGACAGGGGGCTTGAGCAGTACTTC
>TRBJ1-6|TRBV7-2|18|-|TRBD1
CASSLDPGTGFGNSPLHF
TGTGCCAGCAGCTTAGACCCCGGGACAGGGTTTGGTAATTCACCCCTCCACTTT
>TRBJ2-7|TRBV7-2|15|-|-
CASSLDQGASYEQYF
TGTGCCAGCAGCTTAGATCAAGGGGCCTCCTACGAGCAGTACTTC
>TRBJ1-1|TRBV5-1|17|-|TRBD1
CASSLAPGQGARTEAFF
TGCGCCAGCAGCTTGGCCCCGGGACAGGGGGCAAGAACTGAAGCTTTCTTT
>TRBJ1-1|TRBV5-4|14|-|-
CASSLTLQGTEAFF
TGTGCCAGCAGCTTAACCCTCCAGGGGACTGAAGCTTTCTTT
>TRBJ2-3|TRBV5-1|15|-|-
CASSLDRANTDTQYF
TGCGCCAGCAGCTTGGACAGGGCCAACACAGATACGCAGTATTTT
>TRBJ1-2|TRBV7-2|14|-|TRBD1
CASSLQGERYGYTF
TGTGCCAGCAGCTTACAGGGGGAGAGGTATGGCTACACCTTC
>TRBJ2-2|TRBV7-2|16|few|TRBD2
CASSLYSGGGSGELFF
TGTGCCAGCAGCTTATATTCCGGCGGGGGTTCCGGGGAGCTGTTTTTT
>TRBJ1-5|TRBV27|16|-|-
CASSSAFVDSNQPQHF
TGTGCCAGCAGTTCTGCATTCGTGGATAGCAATCAGCCCCAGCATTTT
>TRBJ2-1|TRBV5-1|13|-|-
CASSLMRGREQFF
TGCGCCAGCAGCTTGATGAGGGGTCGTGAGCAGTTCTTC
>TRBJ1-2|TRBV5-1|14|-|-
CASSLAPPNHGYTF
TGCGCCAGCAGCTTGGCCCCTCCAAACCATGGCTACACCTTC
>TRBJ2-2|TRBV5-1|13|-|-
CASWATNTGELFF
TGCGCCAGTTGGGCTACCAACACCGGGGAGCTGTTTTTT
>TRBJ2-6|TRBV4-3|16|-|-
CASSQDPGNGANVLTF
TGCGCCAGCAGCCAAGATCCAGGGAATGGGGCCAACGTCCTGACTTTC
>TRBJ1-3|TRBV18|17|-|TRBD1
CASSPLGQGPPGNTIYF
TGTGCCAGCTCACCACTGGGACAGGGTCCCCCTGGAAACACCATATATTTT
>TRBJ2-7|TRBV21-1|18|-|-
CASSKHGPWTVENYEQYF
TGTGCCAGCAGCAAACACGGGCCCTGGACAGTAGAAAACTACGAGCAGTACTTC
>TRBJ2-4|TRBV7-9|13|-|-
CASSLGPKNIQYF
TGTGCCAGCTCATTGGGACCTAAAAACATTCAGTACTTC
>TRBJ1-1|TRBV19|13|few|-
CASSTETNTEAFF
TGTGCCAGTAGCACTGAGACGAACACTGAAGCTTTCTTT
>TRBJ2-1|TRBV11-2|17|-|-
CASSLGFAGGSYNEQFF
TGTGCCAGCAGCTTAGGCTTCGCAGGAGGCTCCTACAATGAGCAGTTCTTC
>TRBJ1-6|TRBV10-3|14|-|-
CAISGGVRNSPLHF
TGTGCCATCAGTGGGGGGGTCCGGAATTCACCCCTCCACTTT
>TRBJ2-7|TRBV12-1|15|-|-
CASSLTGTGTYEQYF
TGTGCCAGCAGCTTAACCGGGACAGGGACCTACGAGCAGTACTTC
>TRBJ2-5|TRBV9|15|-|-
CASSLRGTFQETQYF
TGTGCCAGCAGCCTCCGAGGGACTTTCCAAGAGACCCAGTACTTC
>TRBJ1-2|TRBV6-5|15|-|-
CASGGTNPGGHGYTF
TGTGCCTCCGGAGGGACTAACCCTGGCGGACATGGCTACACCTTC
>TRBJ2-6|TRBV7-3|18|-|-
CASSLTGPPLEGANVLTF
TGTGCCAGCAGCTTAACGGGACCGCCTCTCGAAGGGGCCAACGTCCTGACTTTC
>TRBJ1-2|TRBV5-1|14|once|-
CASSLVLGDDGYTF
TGCGCCAGCAGCTTGGTTTTGGGTGACGATGGCTACACCTTC
>TRBJ2-1|TRBV29-1|16|few|TRBD2
CSAGSAGGSRGNEQFF
TGCAGCGCTGGGTCGGCGGGAGGGTCGCGAGGGAATGAGCAGTTCTTC
>TRBJ2-7|TRBV27|13|few|-
CASRQSSSYEQYF
TGTGCCAGCAGACAGAGCAGCTCCTACGAGCAGTACTTC
>TRBJ2-3|TRBV7-2|14|-|-
CASSLKGRPDTQYF
TGTGCCAGCAGCTTAAAAGGGCGGCCAGATACGCAGTATTTT